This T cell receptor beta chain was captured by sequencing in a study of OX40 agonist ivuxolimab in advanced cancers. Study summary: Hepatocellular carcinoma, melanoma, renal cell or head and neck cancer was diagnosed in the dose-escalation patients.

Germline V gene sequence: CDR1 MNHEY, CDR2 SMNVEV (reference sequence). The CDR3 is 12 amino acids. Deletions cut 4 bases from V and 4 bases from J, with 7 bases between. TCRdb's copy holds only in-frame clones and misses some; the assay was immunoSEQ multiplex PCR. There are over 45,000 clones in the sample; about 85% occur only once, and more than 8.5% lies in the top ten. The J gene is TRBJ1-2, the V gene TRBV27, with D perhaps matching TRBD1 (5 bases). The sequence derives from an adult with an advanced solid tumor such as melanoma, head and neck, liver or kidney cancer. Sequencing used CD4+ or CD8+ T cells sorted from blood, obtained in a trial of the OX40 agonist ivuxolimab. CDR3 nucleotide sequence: TGTGCCAGCAGTTCAGGGAGCTATGGCTACACCTTC. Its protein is CASSSGSYGYTF.